This T cell receptor beta chain appears in the sequencing data of a study of T cell changes during pregnancy in multiple sclerosis. V was clipped by 0 bases and J by 2 bases, with 10 bases between them. This CDR3 comprises 15 residues. Germline V gives CDR1 MNHEY, CDR2 SVGAGI. Sequencing was performed with immunoSEQ multiplex PCR; in TCRdb, only in-frame clones are kept and a portion is missing. The data hold about 130,000 clones, with around 97% observed a single time. This receptor was identified in a female donor with multiple sclerosis, enrolled in a pregnancy study. The specimen comprised peripheral blood, sampled after pregnancy. This sequence joins TRBV6-5 and TRBJ1-1; the D gene is possibly TRBD1 (6 bases). The CDR3 bases are TGTGCCAGCAGTTACTCGGGGACAATTAACACTGAAGCTTTCTTT. It translates to CASSYSGTINTEAFF.